One sample yielded the 10 T cell receptor beta chains listed below, sequenced in a study of blood T cell repertoires in COVID-19. Profiling relied on immunoSEQ multiplex PCR, and the TCRdb table lists in-frame clones only, not all of them. Altogether just under 90,000 clones are present, roughly nine tenths being singletons, with the ten largest covering less than 2%. The sequenced sample consisted of peripheral blood. These receptors were collected from a man aged 55 to 70 with acute or convalescent COVID-19.

The CDR3 bases are TGTGCCACCAGCAGAGTCAGCCAAGAGACCCAGTACTTC. Its translation: CATSRVSQETQYF. The chain combines TRBV15 with TRBJ2-5; no definite D call. V lost 1 base, J lost 1 base, and 4 bases lay in between. Looked up from germline, CDR1 is LNHNV and CDR2 is YYDKDF (reference sequence). The CDR3 covers 13 residues.

The chain uses TRBV10-3 and TRBJ2-3; perhaps TRBD1 as D (6 bases). The germline V gene encodes CDR1 ENHRY and CDR2 SYGVKD. The CDR3 runs to 13 residues. V lost 10 bases, J lost 2 bases, and 13 bases lay in between. The chain's CDR3 is CATGTWDTDTQYF. The CDR3 nucleotides read TGTGCCACCGGGACATGGGACACAGATACGCAGTATTTT.

The chain couples TRBV19 to TRBJ2-2; perhaps TRBD2 as D (7 bases). CDR1 is LNHDA, CDR2 SQIVND, per germline (reference sequence). The CDR3 totals 17 residues. Trimming took 4 bases from V and 4 from J, leaving 19 bases between them. CDR3 in amino acids: CASSTGIAGASTGELFF. For the CDR3, the DNA is TGTGCCAGTAGTACCGGAATTGCGGGGGCAAGCACCGGGGAGCTGTTTTTT.

This clone was detected once. J is TRBJ1-5 and V is TRBV6-2 or TRBV6-3; D unresolved. Deletions cut 3 bases from V and 4 bases from J, with 7 bases between. CDR1 and CDR2 (germline): MNHEY, SVGEGT. The CDR3 spans 13 residues. CDR3 residues: CASSYFGNQPQHF. As DNA, the CDR3 is TGTGCCAGCAGTTATTTCGGGAATCAGCCCCAGCATTTT.

The chain has TRBV4-3 and TRBJ2-3; 14 nucleotides align to TRBD2. Germline V CDR1 and CDR2: LGHNA, YSLEER. This CDR3 comprises 16 residues. With V trimmed by 4 bases and J by 4 bases, 4 bases remained unmatched. CDR3 sequence (DNA): TGCGCCAGCAGCCGGACTAGCGGGAGGATGCCAGATACGCAGTATTTT. Translated, it gives CASSRTSGRMPDTQYF.

DNA for the CDR3: TGTGCCAGCAGCCAAGAAGCCCTAGCGGGAAGTGAGCAGTACTTC. It specifies CASSQEALAGSEQYF. V gene TRBV3-1 (or the pseudogene TRBV3-2) combines with J gene TRBJ2-7; TRBD2 matches at 9 bases. V shed 0 bases and J 7 bases; nucleotides not matched to a gene: 7. Germline assignment: CDR1 LGHDT and CDR2 YNNKEL (reference sequence). The CDR3 covers 15 residues.

The chain is built from TRBV9 and TRBJ2-3; 11 bases line up with TRBD2. V trimming: 0 bases; J trimming: 5 bases; junction bases outside the gene matches: 5. The germline gives CDR1 SGDLS, CDR2 YYNGEE. CDR3 length equals 16 residues. The CDR3 nucleotides read TGTGCCAGCAGCGTAGATGTAGCGGGAGGGCAAGATACGCAGTATTTT. Translation gives CASSVDVAGGQDTQYF.

The V gene is TRBV19, the J gene TRBJ2-7; 8 positions match TRBD2. This CDR3 is built from 14 residues. Germline V gene data show CDR1 as LNHDA and CDR2 as SQIVND (reference sequence). V gave up 5 bases and J gave up 4 bases; unmatched junction bases: 7. CDR3 residues: CASSPGASGYEQYF. The DNA of the CDR3 is TGTGCCAGTAGTCCCGGTGCTAGCGGGTACGAGCAGTACTTC. The full variable domain, its missing parts supplied by reference TRBV19 and TRBJ2-7, is DGGITQSPKYLFRKEGQNVTLSCEQNLNHDAMYWYRQDPGQGLRLIYYSQIVNDFQKGDIAEGYSVSREKKESFPLTVTSAQKNPTAFYLCASSPGASGYEQYFGPGTRLTVT.

The CDR3: CASSLDRGNSYEQYF. DNA of the CDR3: TGTGCCAGCAGCTTAGATAGAGGGAACTCCTACGAGCAGTACTTC. V and J are TRBV11-2 and TRBJ2-7; D perhaps matches TRBD2 (5 bases). The CDR3 loop spans 15 amino acids. The V gene's germline CDR1 is SGHAT and CDR2 FQNNGV. Trimming removed 0 bases from V and 0 bases from J, with 9 bases in between.

J is TRBJ2-1 and V is TRBV19, with 7 bases identical to TRBD2. The CDR3 runs 14 residues. CDR1 is LNHDA and CDR2 is SQIVND in the germline V gene (reference sequence). V gave up 3 bases and J gave up 6 bases; unmatched junction bases: 5. DNA for the CDR3: TGTGCCAGTAGTATTGGGGACTACTTCAATGAGCAGTTCTTC. Its protein product is CASSIGDYFNEQFF.